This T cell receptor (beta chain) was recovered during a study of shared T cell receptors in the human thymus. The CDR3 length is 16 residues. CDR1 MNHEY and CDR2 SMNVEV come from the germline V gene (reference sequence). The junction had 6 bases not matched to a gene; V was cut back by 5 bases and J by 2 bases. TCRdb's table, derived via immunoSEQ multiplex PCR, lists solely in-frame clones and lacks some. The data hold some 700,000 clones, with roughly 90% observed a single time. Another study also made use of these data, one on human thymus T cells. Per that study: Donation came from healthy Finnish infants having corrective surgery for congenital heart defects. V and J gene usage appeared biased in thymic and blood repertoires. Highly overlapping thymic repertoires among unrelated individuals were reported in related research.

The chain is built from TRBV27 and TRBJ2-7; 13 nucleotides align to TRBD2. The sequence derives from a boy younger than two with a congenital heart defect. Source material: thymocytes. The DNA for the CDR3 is TGTGCCAGCAGTGAGACTAGCGGGAGGTGGGCCTACGAGCAGTACTTC. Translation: CASSETSGRWAYEQYF.